Included here is one TCR beta chain sequence, with context. After removal of 4 bases from V and 5 bases from J, the junction contained 6 bases not matched to a gene. This CDR3 region has 14 residues. CDR1 is SGHRS and CDR2 is YFSETQ in the germline V gene. Original processing notes: How many nucleated cells were present was estimated from reference gene primer amplification. Using immunoSEQ multiplex PCR, the repertoire was profiled, and TCRdb retains in-frame clones only, with some absent. V, J and clone size reflect that table, while D and trimming were determined from the DNA. The sample consists of approximately 200,000 clones, about 85% of them appearing once. The sample belongs to a study of blood T cell repertoires in COVID-19. About the research overall: The origin of the acute and convalescent COVID-19 samples was the United States, Italy and Spain. PBMCs, B-cell-depleted T cells, or T cells were the source of the cDNA or gDNA that made up the material.

The sequence was collected from a man in his 70s with acute or convalescent COVID-19. The chain joins TRBV5-1 to TRBJ1-5; 7 bases are a match to TRBD1. Sequencing used peripheral blood. The CDR3 bases are TGCGCCAGCAGCCCCGGGGACAGCTATCAGCCCCAGCATTTT. Encoded protein: CASSPGDSYQPQHF.